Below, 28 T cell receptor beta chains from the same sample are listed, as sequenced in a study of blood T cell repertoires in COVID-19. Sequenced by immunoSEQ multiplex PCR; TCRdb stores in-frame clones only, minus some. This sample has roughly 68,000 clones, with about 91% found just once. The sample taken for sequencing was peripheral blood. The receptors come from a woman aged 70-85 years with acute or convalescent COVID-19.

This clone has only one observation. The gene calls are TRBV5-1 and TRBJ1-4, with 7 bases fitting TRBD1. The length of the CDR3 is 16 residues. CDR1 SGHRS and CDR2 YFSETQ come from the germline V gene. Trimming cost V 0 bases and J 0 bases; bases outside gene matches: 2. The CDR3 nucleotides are TGCGCCAGCAGCTTGGGGACAGGTGCAACTAATGAAAAACTGTTTTTT. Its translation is CASSLGTGATNEKLFF.

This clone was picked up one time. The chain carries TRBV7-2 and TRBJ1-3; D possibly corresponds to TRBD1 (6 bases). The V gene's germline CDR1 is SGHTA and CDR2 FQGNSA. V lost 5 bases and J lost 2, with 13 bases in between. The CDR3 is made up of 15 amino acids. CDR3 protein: CASSTYREPGNTIYF. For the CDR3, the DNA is TGTGCCAGCAGCACTTACAGGGAACCTGGAAACACCATATATTTT.

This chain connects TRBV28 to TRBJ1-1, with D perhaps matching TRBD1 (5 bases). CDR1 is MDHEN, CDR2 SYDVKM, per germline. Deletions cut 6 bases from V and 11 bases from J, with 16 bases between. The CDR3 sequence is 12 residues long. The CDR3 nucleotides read TGTGCCAGCAGCCAGTCCCCGGGGGTGGCTTTCTTT. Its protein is CASSQSPGVAFF.

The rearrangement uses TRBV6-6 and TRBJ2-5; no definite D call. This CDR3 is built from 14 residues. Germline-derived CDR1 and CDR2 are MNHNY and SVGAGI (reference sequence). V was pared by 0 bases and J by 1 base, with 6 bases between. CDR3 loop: CASSYSPRQETQYF. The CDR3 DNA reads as TGTGCCAGCAGTTACTCACCGCGCCAAGAGACCCAGTACTTC.

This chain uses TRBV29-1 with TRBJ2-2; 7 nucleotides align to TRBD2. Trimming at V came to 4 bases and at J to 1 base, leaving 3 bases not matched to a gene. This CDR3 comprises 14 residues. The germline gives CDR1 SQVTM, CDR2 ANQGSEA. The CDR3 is CSVAPSGNTGELFF. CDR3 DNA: TGCAGCGTTGCCCCTAGCGGGAACACCGGGGAGCTGTTTTTT.

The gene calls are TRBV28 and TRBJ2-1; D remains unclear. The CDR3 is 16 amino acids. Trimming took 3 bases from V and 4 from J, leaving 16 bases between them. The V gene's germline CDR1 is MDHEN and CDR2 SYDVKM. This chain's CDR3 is CASSLPPKLPYNEQFF. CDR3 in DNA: TGTGCCAGCAGTTTGCCCCCCAAACTACCATACAATGAGCAGTTCTTC.

CDR3 coding DNA: TGTGCCAGCTCACGCTCGAAGACAGGGAACACTGAAGCTTTCTTT. Amino acid sequence: CASSRSKTGNTEAFF. The V call is TRBV18, the J call TRBJ1-1; a possible D gene is TRBD1 (6 bases). Germline lookup yields CDR1 KGHSH and CDR2 LQKENI. The CDR3 length is 15 residues. Trimming stripped 4 bases from V and 1 base from J, with 13 bases between.

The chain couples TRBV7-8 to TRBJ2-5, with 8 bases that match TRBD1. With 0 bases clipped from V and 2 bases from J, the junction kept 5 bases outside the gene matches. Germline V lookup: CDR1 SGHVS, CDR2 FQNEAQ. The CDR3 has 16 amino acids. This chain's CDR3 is CASSLALTGGQETQYF. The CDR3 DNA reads TGTGCCAGCAGCTTAGCTTTAACAGGGGGACAAGAGACCCAGTACTTC. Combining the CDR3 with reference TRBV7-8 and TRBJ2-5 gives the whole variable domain GAGVSQSPRYKVAKRGQDVALRCDPISGHVSLFWYQQALGQGPEFLTYFQNEAQLDKSGLPSDRFFAERPEGSVSTLKIQRTQQEDSAVYLCASSLALTGGQETQYFGPGTRLLVL.

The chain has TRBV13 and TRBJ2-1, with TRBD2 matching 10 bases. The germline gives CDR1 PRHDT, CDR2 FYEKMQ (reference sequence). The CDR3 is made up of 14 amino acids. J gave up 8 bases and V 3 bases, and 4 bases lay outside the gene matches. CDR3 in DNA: TGTGCCAGCAGCTTTAGCGGGAGGCACCATGAGCAGTTCTTC. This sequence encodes CASSFSGRHHEQFF.

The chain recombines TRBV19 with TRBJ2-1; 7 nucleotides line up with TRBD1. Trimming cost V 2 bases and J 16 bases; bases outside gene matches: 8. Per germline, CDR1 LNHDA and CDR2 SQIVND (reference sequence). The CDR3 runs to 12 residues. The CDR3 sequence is CASSIPGGTAFF. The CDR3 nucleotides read TGTGCCAGTAGTATACCTGGTGGGACAGCTTTCTTC.

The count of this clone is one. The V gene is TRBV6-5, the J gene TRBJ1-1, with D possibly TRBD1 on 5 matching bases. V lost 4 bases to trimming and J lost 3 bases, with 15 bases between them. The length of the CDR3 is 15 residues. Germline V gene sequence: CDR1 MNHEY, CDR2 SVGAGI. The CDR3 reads CASSSPLRGDTEAFF. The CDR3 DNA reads TGTGCCAGCAGTTCCCCGCTCCGGGGGGACACTGAAGCTTTCTTT.

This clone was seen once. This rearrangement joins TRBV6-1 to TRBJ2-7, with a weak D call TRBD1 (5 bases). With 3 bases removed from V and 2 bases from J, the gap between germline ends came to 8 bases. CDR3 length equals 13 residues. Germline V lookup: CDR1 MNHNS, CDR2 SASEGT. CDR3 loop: CASSEGRAYEQYF. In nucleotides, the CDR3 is TGTGCCAGCAGTGAGGGCAGGGCCTACGAGCAGTACTTC.

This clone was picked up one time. The CDR3 DNA reads TGTGCCAGCAGCCAACGGCCTAGCGGGTGGGAGACCCAGTACTTC. Translating it yields CASSQRPSGWETQYF. The chain is built from TRBV7-3 and TRBJ2-5; 8 positions match TRBD2. The trim removed 5 bases at V and 5 bases at J, leaving 10 bases unmatched. CDR3 length: 15 residues. Looked up from germline, CDR1 is SGHTA and CDR2 is FQGTGA.

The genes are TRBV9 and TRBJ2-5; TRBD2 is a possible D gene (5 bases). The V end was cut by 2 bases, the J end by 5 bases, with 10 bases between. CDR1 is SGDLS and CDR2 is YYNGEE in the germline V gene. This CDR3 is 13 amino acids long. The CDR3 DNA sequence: TGTGCCAGCAGCGTGGAGAGGGCGGAGACCCAGTACTTC. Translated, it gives CASSVERAETQYF. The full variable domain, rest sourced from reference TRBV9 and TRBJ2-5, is DSGVTQTPKHLITATGQRVTLRCSPRSGDLSVYWYQQSLDQGLQFLIQYYNGEERAKGNILERFSAQQFPDLHSELNLSSLELGDSALYFCASSVERAETQYFGPGTRLLVL.

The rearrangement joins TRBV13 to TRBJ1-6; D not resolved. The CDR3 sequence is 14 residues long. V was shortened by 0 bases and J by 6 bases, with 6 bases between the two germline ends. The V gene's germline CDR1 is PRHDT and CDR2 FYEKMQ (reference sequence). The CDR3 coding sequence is TGTGCCAGCAGCTTAGGCACTACTAATTCACCCCTCCACTTT. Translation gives CASSLGTTNSPLHF.

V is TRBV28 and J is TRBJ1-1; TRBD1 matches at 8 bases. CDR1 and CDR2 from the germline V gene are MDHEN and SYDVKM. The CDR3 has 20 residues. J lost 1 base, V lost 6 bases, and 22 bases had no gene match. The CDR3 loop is CASSTRPTWGRGLRNTEAFF. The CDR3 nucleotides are TGTGCCAGCAGCACCCGCCCAACGTGGGGCAGGGGGCTGAGGAACACTGAAGCTTTCTTT.

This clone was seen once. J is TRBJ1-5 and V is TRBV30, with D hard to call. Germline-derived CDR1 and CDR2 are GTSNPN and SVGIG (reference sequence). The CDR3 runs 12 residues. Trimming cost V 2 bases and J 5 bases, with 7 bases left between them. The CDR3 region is CAWSLADQPQHF. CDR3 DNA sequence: TGTGCCTGGAGTTTGGCGGATCAGCCCCAGCATTTT.

DNA of the CDR3: TGTGCCAGCAGTTACACAAGATACCAAGAGACCCAGTACTTC. Encoded protein: CASSYTRYQETQYF. V gene TRBV6-5 combines with J gene TRBJ2-5; D not certain. The CDR3 has 14 residues. Per the germline V gene, CDR1 is MNHEY and CDR2 is SVGAGI. Trimming pared 2 bases from V and 0 bases from J, leaving 7 bases between.

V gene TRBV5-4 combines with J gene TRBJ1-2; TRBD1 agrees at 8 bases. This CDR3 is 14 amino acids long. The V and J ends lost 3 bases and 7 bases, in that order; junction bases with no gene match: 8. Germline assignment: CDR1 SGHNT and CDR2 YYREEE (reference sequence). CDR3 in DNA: TGTGCCAGCAGCTACCCAGGGGGCGTAGGTGGCTACACCTTC. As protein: CASSYPGGVGGYTF.

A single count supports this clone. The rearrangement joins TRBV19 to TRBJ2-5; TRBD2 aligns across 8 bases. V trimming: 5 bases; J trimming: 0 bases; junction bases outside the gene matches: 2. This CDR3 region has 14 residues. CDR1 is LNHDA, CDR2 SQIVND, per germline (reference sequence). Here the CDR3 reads CASSWTSYQETQYF. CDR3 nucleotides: TGTGCCAGTAGTTGGACTAGCTACCAAGAGACCCAGTACTTC. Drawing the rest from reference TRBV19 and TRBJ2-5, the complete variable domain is DGGITQSPKYLFRKEGQNVTLSCEQNLNHDAMYWYRQDPGQGLRLIYYSQIVNDFQKGDIAEGYSVSREKKESFPLTVTSAQKNPTAFYLCASSWTSYQETQYFGPGTRLLVL.

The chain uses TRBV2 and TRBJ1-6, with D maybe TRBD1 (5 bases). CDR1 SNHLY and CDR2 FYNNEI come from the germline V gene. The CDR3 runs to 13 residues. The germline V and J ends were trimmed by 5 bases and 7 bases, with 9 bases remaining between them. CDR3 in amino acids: CASSSTENSPLHF. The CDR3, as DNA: TGTGCCAGCAGTTCGACAGAAAATTCACCCCTCCACTTT.

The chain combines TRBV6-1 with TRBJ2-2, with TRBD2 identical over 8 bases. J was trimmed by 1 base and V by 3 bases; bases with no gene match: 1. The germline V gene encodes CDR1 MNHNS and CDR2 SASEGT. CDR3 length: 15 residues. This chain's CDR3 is CASSDSGKNTGELFF. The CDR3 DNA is TGTGCCAGCAGTGATAGCGGGAAGAACACCGGGGAGCTGTTTTTT.

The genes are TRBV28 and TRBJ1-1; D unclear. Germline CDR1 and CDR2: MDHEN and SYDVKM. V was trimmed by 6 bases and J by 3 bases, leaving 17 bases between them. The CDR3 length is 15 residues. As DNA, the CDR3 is TGTGCCAGCAGGGTTTCGCGGCCTATGGACACTGAAGCTTTCTTT. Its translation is CASRVSRPMDTEAFF.

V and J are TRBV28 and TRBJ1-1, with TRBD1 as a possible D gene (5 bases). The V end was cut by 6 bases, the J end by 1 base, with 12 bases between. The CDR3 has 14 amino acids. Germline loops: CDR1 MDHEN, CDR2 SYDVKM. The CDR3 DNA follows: TGTGCCAGCAGACTTACCGACAGGAACACTGAAGCTTTCTTT. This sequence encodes CASRLTDRNTEAFF.

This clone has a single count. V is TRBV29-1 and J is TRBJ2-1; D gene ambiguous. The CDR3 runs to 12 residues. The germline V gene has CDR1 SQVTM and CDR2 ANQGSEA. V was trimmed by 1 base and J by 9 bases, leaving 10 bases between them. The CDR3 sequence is CSVEVVQLEQFF. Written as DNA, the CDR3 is TGCAGCGTTGAAGTGGTACAGCTTGAGCAGTTCTTC.

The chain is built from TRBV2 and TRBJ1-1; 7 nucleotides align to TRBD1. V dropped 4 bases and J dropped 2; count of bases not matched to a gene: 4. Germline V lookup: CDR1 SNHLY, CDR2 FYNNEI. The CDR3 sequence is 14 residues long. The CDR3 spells CASSARGRNTEAFF. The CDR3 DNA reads TGTGCCAGCAGTGCGAGGGGGCGAAACACTGAAGCTTTCTTT.

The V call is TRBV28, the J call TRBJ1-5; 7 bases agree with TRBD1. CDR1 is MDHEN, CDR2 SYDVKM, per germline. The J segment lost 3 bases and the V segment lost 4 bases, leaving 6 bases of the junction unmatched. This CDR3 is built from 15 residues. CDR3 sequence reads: CASSSPTGSNQPQHF. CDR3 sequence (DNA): TGTGCCAGCAGTTCACCGACAGGGTCCAATCAGCCCCAGCATTTT.

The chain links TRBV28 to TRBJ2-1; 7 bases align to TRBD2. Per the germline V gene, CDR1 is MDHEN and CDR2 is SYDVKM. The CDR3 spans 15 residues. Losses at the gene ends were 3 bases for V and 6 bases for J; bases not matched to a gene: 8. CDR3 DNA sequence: TGTGCCAGCAGTTTGGGTCGGGAGGAGGGCAATGAGCAGTTCTTC. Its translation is CASSLGREEGNEQFF.